The next 27 T cell receptor beta chains were all read from a single sample in a study of blood T cell repertoires in COVID-19. TCRdb's copy holds only in-frame clones and misses some; the assay was immunoSEQ multiplex PCR. The data contain around 230,000 clones, 80% to 90% of them singletons. Input material: PBMCs or T cells enriched from blood (not recorded which). Receptors originate from a man aged 40-49 years who had recovered from COVID-19.

V gene TRBV6-1 combines with J gene TRBJ2-1, with a possible D match to TRBD1 (5 bases). Trimming left V 2 bases short and J 3 bases short, with 5 bases between. CDR1 and CDR2 (germline): MNHNS, SASEGT. This CDR3 is built from 13 residues. The CDR3 sequence: CASSEQGYNEQFF. The CDR3, as DNA: TGTGCCAGCAGTGAACAGGGCTACAATGAGCAGTTCTTC.

V and J are TRBV29-1 and TRBJ2-4; a possible D gene is TRBD2 (5 bases). Germline CDR1 is SQVTM and CDR2 is ANQGSEA. The CDR3 is 13 residues long. Trimming removed 1 base at V and 7 bases at J, with 11 bases between. In DNA, the CDR3 is TGCAGCGTTGAAGGTATAGGGAGTAACATTCAGTACTTC. This translates into CSVEGIGSNIQYF.

The chain recombines TRBV7-3 with TRBJ2-5; TRBD2 matches 11 bases. J lost 6 bases, V lost 5 bases, and 5 bases had no gene match. Germline CDR1 and CDR2: SGHTA and FQGTGA. This CDR3 region has 14 residues. The CDR3 spells CASSPGTSGQTQYF. CDR3 bases: TGTGCCAGCAGCCCGGGGACTAGCGGCCAGACCCAGTACTTC. Full variable domain (missing parts from reference TRBV7-3 and TRBJ2-5): GAGVSQTPSNKVTEKGKYVELRCDPISGHTALYWYRQSLGQGPEFLIYFQGTGAADDSGLPNDRFFAVRPEGSVSTLKIQRTERGDSAVYLCASSPGTSGQTQYFGPGTRLLVL.

The chain employs TRBV5-1 and TRBJ2-2, with TRBD2 identical over 8 bases. The CDR3 has 19 residues. V trimming: 3 bases; J trimming: 0 bases; junction bases outside the gene matches: 13. Germline CDR1 SGHRS, CDR2 YFSETQ. The CDR3 bases are TGCGCCAGCAGCTCTGGTGGGACTAGAGGGACCGCGAACACCGGGGAGCTGTTTTTT. This gives the protein CASSSGGTRGTANTGELFF.

The rearrangement joins TRBV12-3 or TRBV12-4 to TRBJ2-2; unclear D gene. The CDR3 sequence is 13 residues long. Trimming took 5 bases from V and 7 from J, leaving 11 bases between them. The CDR3 loop reads CASSPQTVGELFF. The CDR3 bases are TGTGCCAGCAGTCCACAAACCGTCGGGGAGCTGTTTTTT.

The J gene is TRBJ2-5, the V gene TRBV24-1, with D tentatively TRBD2 (6 bases). In germline, CDR1 is KGHDR, CDR2 SFDVKD. There are 15 residues in the CDR3. Deletions cut 2 bases from V and 5 bases from J, with 14 bases between. The CDR3 DNA is TGTGCCACCAGTGATTCCTCCGGGACTGGGGAGACCCAGTACTTC. Its protein is CATSDSSGTGETQYF.

This sequence joins TRBV24-1 and TRBJ1-2, with D possibly TRBD1 on 6 matching bases. Germline CDR1 and CDR2: KGHDR and SFDVKD. The length of the CDR3 is 14 residues. V was clipped by 3 bases and J by 4 bases, with 11 bases between them. The CDR3 DNA sequence: TGTGCCACCAGTGATCCAGGGGTGGGCTATGGCTACACCTTC. It yields the protein CATSDPGVGYGYTF.

V gene TRBV5-1 combines with J gene TRBJ2-1, with TRBD2 identical over 12 bases. Per the germline V gene, CDR1 is SGHRS and CDR2 is YFSETQ. After removal of 4 bases from V and 5 bases from J, the junction contained 10 bases not matched to a gene. This CDR3 is 17 amino acids long. The CDR3 reads CASSPHTGLAGDNEQFF. The DNA for the CDR3 is TGCGCCAGCAGCCCCCATACGGGACTAGCGGGCGACAATGAGCAGTTCTTC.

The chain joins TRBV11-2 to TRBJ2-1; 12 bases agree with TRBD2. This CDR3 is built from 16 residues. Germline-derived CDR1 and CDR2 are SGHAT and FQNNGV. J lost 9 bases, V lost 5 bases, and 11 bases had no gene match. CDR3 region: CASSIPSGRALVEQFF. The CDR3 DNA sequence: TGTGCCAGCAGCATTCCTAGCGGGAGGGCTTTGGTTGAGCAGTTCTTC.

V and J are TRBV5-1 and TRBJ2-3, with 8 bases matching TRBD2. The CDR3 has 14 residues. Germline-derived CDR1 and CDR2 are SGHRS and YFSETQ. Trimming at V came to 4 bases and at J to 2 bases, leaving 3 bases not matched to a gene. The CDR3 sequence is CASSTSGPTDTQYF. As DNA, the CDR3 is TGCGCCAGCAGCACTAGCGGCCCCACAGATACGCAGTATTTT.

The rearrangement links TRBV6-5 to TRBJ2-1; 10 nucleotides agree with TRBD2. This CDR3 spans 15 amino acids. CDR1 and CDR2 (germline): MNHEY, SVGAGI. V lost 7 bases, J lost 0 bases, and 3 bases stayed unmatched. The DNA for the CDR3 is TGTGCCAGCACCAAGCGGGAGGGCTCCTACAATGAGCAGTTCTTC. It is translated as CASTKREGSYNEQFF.

This clone occurred a few times. The gene calls are TRBV9 and TRBJ2-5; 9 bases are shared with TRBD1. The germline CDR1 and CDR2 sequences are SGDLS and YYNGEE. The CDR3 contains 15 residues. V lost 3 bases and J lost 4; bases outside the gene matches: 7. The CDR3 region has the DNA TGTGCCAGCAGCGAACAGGGGGCCGGGTCAGAGACCCAGTACTTC. Translated: CASSEQGAGSETQYF.

This clone appeared a few times. This chain uses TRBV7-2 with TRBJ1-2, with D possibly being TRBD1 (6 bases). The CDR3 is made up of 15 amino acids. V shed 1 base and J shed 3 bases, with 12 bases lying between them. Per germline, CDR1 SGHTA and CDR2 FQGNSA. For the CDR3, the DNA is TGTGCCAGCAGCTTAGATAGGTCAGGGGACTATGGCTACACCTTC. Protein product: CASSLDRSGDYGYTF.

This clone appeared once. The gene calls are TRBV7-7 and TRBJ2-3; TRBD2 matches at 7 bases. Germline V lookup: CDR1 SSHAT, CDR2 FNYEAQ (reference sequence). CDR3 length: 14 residues. V shed 7 bases, J shed 6 bases, and the junction held 10 bases outside the gene matches. CDR3: CASTPAGRPDTQYF. The CDR3, as DNA: TGTGCCAGCACCCCAGCGGGGCGCCCCGATACGCAGTATTTT.

The chain is built from TRBV19 and TRBJ2-2; TRBD2 matches at 12 bases. The CDR3 runs to 22 residues. Looked up from germline, CDR1 is LNHDA and CDR2 is SQIVND (reference sequence). The junction had 22 bases not matched to a gene; V was cut back by 5 bases and J by 3 bases. Here the CDR3 reads CASSFFPGATSGSRGDTGELFF. CDR3 coding DNA: TGTGCCAGTAGTTTCTTTCCGGGGGCGACTAGCGGGAGTCGTGGGGACACCGGGGAGCTGTTTTTT.

The V call is TRBV3-1 (or the pseudogene TRBV3-2), the J call TRBJ2-7, with 7 bases aligning to TRBD1. This CDR3 contains 15 residues. J was trimmed by 5 bases and V by 1 base; bases with no gene match: 8. Germline-derived CDR1 and CDR2 are LGHDT and YNNKEL (reference sequence). In DNA form, the CDR3 reads TGTGCCAGCAGCCAAGGGACAGGTGGGATCGACGAGCAGTACTTC. Protein: CASSQGTGGIDEQYF.

V gene TRBV4-2 combines with J gene TRBJ2-3; 8 nucleotides match TRBD2. V gave up 1 base and J gave up 3 bases; unmatched junction bases: 0. The CDR3 runs 14 residues. Germline CDR1 reads LGHNA; CDR2 reads YNFKEQ. The CDR3 region has the DNA TGTGCCAGCAGCCAAGCGGGGGGGACAGATACGCAGTATTTT. Translated, it gives CASSQAGGTDTQYF.

The genes are TRBV6-2 or TRBV6-3 and TRBJ1-3; TRBD1 matches at 8 bases. V lost 1 base, J lost 0 bases, and 5 bases stayed unmatched. The CDR3 has 17 residues. CDR1 MNHEY and CDR2 SVGEGT come from the germline V gene. The CDR3 here is CASSYFWTGSSGNTIYF. The CDR3 DNA reads as TGTGCCAGCAGTTACTTTTGGACAGGGAGCTCTGGAAACACCATATATTTT.

Regarding this clone: Other DNA sequences in this specimen translate into the identical CDR3. The chain is built from TRBV5-1 and TRBJ1-3, with 8 positions matching TRBD1. V dropped 2 bases and J dropped 3; count of bases not matched to a gene: 1. The germline CDR1 and CDR2 sequences are SGHRS and YFSETQ. The CDR3 consists of 14 residues. This chain's CDR3 is CASSLGQGGNTIYF. The CDR3 DNA sequence: TGCGCCAGCAGCTTAGGACAGGGTGGAAACACCATATATTTT.

The chain employs TRBV5-1 and TRBJ2-1, with 11 bases lining up with TRBD2. Trimming removed 4 bases from V and 6 bases from J; junction bases left unmatched: 6. Looked up from germline, CDR1 is SGHRS and CDR2 is YFSETQ. The CDR3 sequence is 15 residues long. CDR3 sequence: CASSPDGTSGNEQFF. CDR3 DNA: TGCGCCAGCAGCCCAGACGGGACTAGCGGCAATGAGCAGTTCTTC.

This clone occurred a few times. The chain uses TRBV4-1 and TRBJ1-1; 7 positions agree with TRBD1. V dropped 4 bases and J dropped 5; count of bases not matched to a gene: 7. This CDR3 is built from 14 residues. Germline CDR1 MGHRA, CDR2 YSYEKL. The CDR3 spells CASSLDRVETEAFF. Written as DNA, the CDR3 is TGCGCCAGCAGCCTAGACAGGGTAGAGACTGAAGCTTTCTTT.

The chain recombines TRBV5-1 with TRBJ1-3, with unresolved D. Germline V gene data show CDR1 as SGHRS and CDR2 as YFSETQ. The CDR3 has 15 residues. Trimming took off 4 bases at V and 0 bases at J, with 11 bases between the two ends. DNA for the CDR3: TGCGCCAGCAGCCCCAACGGAGCCTCTGGAAACACCATATATTTT. Translating it yields CASSPNGASGNTIYF.

This clone was detected a few times. The chain employs TRBV12-5 and TRBJ2-1, with 14 bases fitting TRBD2. The V gene's germline CDR1 is LGHNT and CDR2 FRNRAP. The V segment lost 7 bases and the J segment 8 bases; nucleotides outside the gene matches: 13. The CDR3 loop spans 17 amino acids. The CDR3 reads CASALTSGRAGLYEQFF. For the CDR3, the DNA is TGTGCTAGTGCCCTGACTAGCGGGAGGGCCGGTCTGTATGAGCAGTTCTTC.

The chain combines TRBV27 with TRBJ1-5; D is possibly TRBD1 (5 bases). V gave up 0 bases and J gave up 7 bases, with 16 bases separating them. The CDR3 loop spans 16 amino acids. The germline gives CDR1 MNHEY, CDR2 SMNVEV (reference sequence). CDR3 residues: CASSLSAEGVLQPQHF. For the CDR3, the DNA is TGTGCCAGCAGTTTATCCGCGGAAGGGGTATTACAGCCCCAGCATTTT.

In DNA, the CDR3 is TGTGCCAGCAGCTGGGAGCGGGGGGGATCCTACGAGCAGTACTTC. Translation gives CASSWERGGSYEQYF. The chain combines TRBV11-2 with TRBJ2-7, with 10 bases identical to TRBD2. Trimming removed 4 bases from V and 1 base from J; junction bases left unmatched: 4. Germline loops: CDR1 SGHAT, CDR2 FQNNGV. This CDR3 is 15 amino acids long.

The CDR3 loop reads CASSSRAGGQETQYF. The CDR3 coding sequence is TGCGCCAGCAGCTCCCGAGCGGGAGGACAAGAGACCCAGTACTTC. The rearrangement links TRBV5-1 to TRBJ2-5, with 9 positions matching TRBD2. Germline CDR1 is SGHRS and CDR2 is YFSETQ. CDR3 length: 15 amino acids. The junction had 5 bases not matched to a gene; V was cut back by 3 bases and J by 2 bases.

The count of this clone is one. The rearrangement uses TRBV5-1 and TRBJ1-1, with no clear D. Looked up from germline, CDR1 is SGHRS and CDR2 is YFSETQ. CDR3 length equals 13 residues. Trimming stripped 1 base from V and 0 bases from J, with 4 bases between. Here the CDR3 reads CASSLPLNTEAFF. The CDR3 DNA reads as TGCGCCAGCAGCTTGCCCTTGAACACTGAAGCTTTCTTT.